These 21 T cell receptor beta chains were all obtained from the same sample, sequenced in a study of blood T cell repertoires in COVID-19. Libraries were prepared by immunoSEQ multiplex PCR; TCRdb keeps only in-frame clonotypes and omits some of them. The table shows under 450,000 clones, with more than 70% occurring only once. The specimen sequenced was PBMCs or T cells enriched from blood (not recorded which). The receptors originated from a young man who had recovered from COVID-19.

CDR3 loop: CASSYSPAGRLTDTQYF. The CDR3 DNA sequence: TGTGCCAGCAGTTACTCTCCAGCGGGGAGGCTCACAGATACGCAGTATTTT. The chain uses TRBV6-2 or TRBV6-3 and TRBJ2-3; 7 bases fit TRBD2. The germline CDR1 and CDR2 sequences are MNHEY and SVGEGT. Trimming took 0 bases from V and 2 from J; bases not matched to a gene: 8. The CDR3 extends over 17 amino acids.

CDR3 loop: CAISGGQGAGGNTIYF. For the CDR3, the DNA is TGTGCCATCAGTGGGGGACAGGGGGCTGGTGGAAACACCATATATTTT. The rearrangement uses TRBV10-3 and TRBJ1-3; 12 bases map to TRBD1. Germline V gene sequence: CDR1 ENHRY, CDR2 SYGVKD. After removal of 4 bases from V and 3 bases from J, the junction contained 4 bases not matched to a gene. There are 16 residues in the CDR3.

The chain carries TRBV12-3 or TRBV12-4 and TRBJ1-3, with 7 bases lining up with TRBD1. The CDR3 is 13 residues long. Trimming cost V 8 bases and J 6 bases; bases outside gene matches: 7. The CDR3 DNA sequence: TGTGCCAGCGAACGGACAGGCGAAAACACCATATATTTT. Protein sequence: CASERTGENTIYF.

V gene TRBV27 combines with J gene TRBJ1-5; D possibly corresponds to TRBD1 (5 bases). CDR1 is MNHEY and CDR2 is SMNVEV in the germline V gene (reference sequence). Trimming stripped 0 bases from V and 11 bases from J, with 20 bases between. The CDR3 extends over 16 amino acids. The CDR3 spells CASSLSGPISSRAQHF. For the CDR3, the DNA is TGTGCCAGCAGTTTATCCGGACCGATATCAAGCAGGGCCCAGCATTTT.

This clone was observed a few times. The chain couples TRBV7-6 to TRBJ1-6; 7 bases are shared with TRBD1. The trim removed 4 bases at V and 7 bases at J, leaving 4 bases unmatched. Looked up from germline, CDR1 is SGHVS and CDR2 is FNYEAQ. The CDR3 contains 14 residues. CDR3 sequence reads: CASSSGTANSPLHF. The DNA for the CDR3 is TGTGCCAGCAGCTCCGGGACAGCCAATTCACCCCTCCACTTT.

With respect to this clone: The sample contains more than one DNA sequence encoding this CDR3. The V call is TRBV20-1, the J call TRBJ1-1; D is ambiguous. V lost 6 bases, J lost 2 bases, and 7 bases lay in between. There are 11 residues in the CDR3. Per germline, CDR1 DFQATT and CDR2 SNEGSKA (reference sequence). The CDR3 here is CSAQTNTEAFF. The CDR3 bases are TGCAGTGCCCAGACTAACACTGAAGCTTTCTTT.

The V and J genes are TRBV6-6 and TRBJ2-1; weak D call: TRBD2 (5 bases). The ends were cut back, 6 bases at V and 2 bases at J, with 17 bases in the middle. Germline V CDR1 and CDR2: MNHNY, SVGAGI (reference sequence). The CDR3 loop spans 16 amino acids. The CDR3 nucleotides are TGTGCCAGCAGCCTCCGGAGCGGACTGGCCTACAATGAGCAGTTCTTC. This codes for CASSLRSGLAYNEQFF.

CDR3 DNA: TGTGCCAGCAGCCAGATGCAGGGGGCGAGGAACACCGGGGAGCTGTTTTTT. Translation: CASSQMQGARNTGELFF. V is TRBV11-2 and J is TRBJ2-2; 8 bases align to TRBD1. The V gene's germline CDR1 is SGHAT and CDR2 FQNNGV. After removal of 5 bases from V and 1 base from J, the junction contained 9 bases not matched to a gene. This CDR3 contains 17 residues.

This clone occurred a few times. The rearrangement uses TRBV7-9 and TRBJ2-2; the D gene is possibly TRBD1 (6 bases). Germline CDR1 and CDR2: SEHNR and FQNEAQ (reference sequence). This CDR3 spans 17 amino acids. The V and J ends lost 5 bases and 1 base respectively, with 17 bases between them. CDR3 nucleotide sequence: TGTGCCAGCAGCCCTTCACCGGGACAAGAGAACACCGGGGAGCTGTTTTTT. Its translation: CASSPSPGQENTGELFF. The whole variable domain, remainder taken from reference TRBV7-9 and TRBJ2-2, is DTGVSQNPRHKITKRGQNVTFRCDPISEHNRLYWYRQTLGQGPEFLTYFQNEAQLEKSRLLSDRFSAERPKGSFSTLEIQRTEQGDSAMYLCASSPSPGQENTGELFFGEGSRLTVL.

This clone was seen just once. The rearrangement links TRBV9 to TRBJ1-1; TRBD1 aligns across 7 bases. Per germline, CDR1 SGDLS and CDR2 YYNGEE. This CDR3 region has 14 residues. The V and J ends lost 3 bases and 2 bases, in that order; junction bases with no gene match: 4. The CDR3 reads CASSGTGDNTEAFF. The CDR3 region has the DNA TGTGCCAGCAGCGGTACAGGGGATAACACTGAAGCTTTCTTT.

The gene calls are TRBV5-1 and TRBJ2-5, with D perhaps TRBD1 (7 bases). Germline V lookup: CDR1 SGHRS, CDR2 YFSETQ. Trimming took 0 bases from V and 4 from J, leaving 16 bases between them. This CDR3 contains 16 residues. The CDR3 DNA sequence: TGCGCCAGCAGCTTGGTGGGGGGACAGCGGAGAGAGACCCAGTACTTC. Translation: CASSLVGGQRRETQYF.

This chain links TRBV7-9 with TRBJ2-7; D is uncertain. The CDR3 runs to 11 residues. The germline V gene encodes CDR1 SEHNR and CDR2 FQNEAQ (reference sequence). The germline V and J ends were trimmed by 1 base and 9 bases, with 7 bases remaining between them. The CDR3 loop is CASSLDYTQYF. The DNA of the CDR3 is TGTGCCAGCAGCTTAGACTATACGCAGTACTTC. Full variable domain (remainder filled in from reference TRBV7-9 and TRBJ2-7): DTGVSQNPRHKITKRGQNVTFRCDPISEHNRLYWYRQTLGQGPEFLTYFQNEAQLEKSRLLSDRFSAERPKGSFSTLEIQRTEQGDSAMYLCASSLDYTQYFGPGTRLTVT.

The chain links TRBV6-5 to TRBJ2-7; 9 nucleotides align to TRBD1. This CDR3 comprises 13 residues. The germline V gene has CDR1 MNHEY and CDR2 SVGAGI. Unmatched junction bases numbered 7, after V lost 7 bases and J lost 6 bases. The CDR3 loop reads CASIRDRASEQYF. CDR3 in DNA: TGTGCCAGCATACGGGACAGGGCTTCCGAGCAGTACTTC.

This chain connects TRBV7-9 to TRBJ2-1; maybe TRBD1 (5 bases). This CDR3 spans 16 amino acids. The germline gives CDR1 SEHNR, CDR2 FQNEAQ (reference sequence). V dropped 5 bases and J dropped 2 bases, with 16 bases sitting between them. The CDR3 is CASSPPVKGPYNEQFF. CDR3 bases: TGTGCCAGCAGCCCTCCCGTGAAGGGGCCCTACAATGAGCAGTTCTTC.

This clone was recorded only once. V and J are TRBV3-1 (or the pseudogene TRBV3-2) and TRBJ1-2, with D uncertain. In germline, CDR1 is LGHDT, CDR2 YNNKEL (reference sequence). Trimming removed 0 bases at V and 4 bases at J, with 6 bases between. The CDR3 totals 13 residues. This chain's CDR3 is CASSQDSLYGYTF. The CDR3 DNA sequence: TGTGCCAGCAGCCAAGATAGCCTCTATGGCTACACCTTC.

The DNA for the CDR3 is TGTGCCAGCAGCAAACTGAACTCTAACTCACCCCTCCACTTT. As protein: CASSKLNSNSPLHF. The chain employs TRBV6-5 and TRBJ1-6, with no clear D. CDR1 and CDR2 (germline): MNHEY, SVGAGI. The CDR3 length is 14 residues. V lost 6 bases, J lost 10 bases, and 16 bases lay in between.

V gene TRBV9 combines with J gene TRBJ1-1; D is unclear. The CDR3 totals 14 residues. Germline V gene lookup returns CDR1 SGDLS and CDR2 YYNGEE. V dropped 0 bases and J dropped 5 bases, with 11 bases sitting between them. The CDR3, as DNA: TGTGCCAGCAGCGTAGGGAGAGAGCGGACTGAAGCTTTCTTT. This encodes CASSVGRERTEAFF.

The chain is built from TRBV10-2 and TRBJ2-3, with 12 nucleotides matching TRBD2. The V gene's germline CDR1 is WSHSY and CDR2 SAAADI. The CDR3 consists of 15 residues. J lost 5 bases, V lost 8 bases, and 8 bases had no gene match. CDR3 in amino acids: CASARLAGAGDTQYF. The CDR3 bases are TGCGCCAGCGCTAGACTAGCGGGGGCTGGAGATACGCAGTATTTT.

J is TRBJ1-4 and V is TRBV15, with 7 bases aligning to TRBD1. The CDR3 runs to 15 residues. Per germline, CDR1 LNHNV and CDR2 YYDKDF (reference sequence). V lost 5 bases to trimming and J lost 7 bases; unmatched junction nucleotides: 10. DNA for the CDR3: TGTGCCACCAGCGGGACCACAGGGGTGGGTGAAAAACTGTTTTTT. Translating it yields CATSGTTGVGEKLFF.

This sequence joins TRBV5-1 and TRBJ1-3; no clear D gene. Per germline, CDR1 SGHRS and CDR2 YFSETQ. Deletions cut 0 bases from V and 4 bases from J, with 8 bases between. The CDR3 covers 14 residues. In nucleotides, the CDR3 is TGCGCCAGCAGCTTGGACGGGGTAGGAAACACCATATATTTT. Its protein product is CASSLDGVGNTIYF.

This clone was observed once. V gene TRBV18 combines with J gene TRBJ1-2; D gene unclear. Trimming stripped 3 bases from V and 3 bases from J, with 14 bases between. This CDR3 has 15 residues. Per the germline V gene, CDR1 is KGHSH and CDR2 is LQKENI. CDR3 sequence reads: CASSPQPGPDYGYTF. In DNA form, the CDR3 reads TGTGCCAGCTCACCTCAACCAGGTCCAGACTATGGCTACACCTTC.